This TCR beta chain was profiled in a study of T cells after yellow fever vaccination. Regarding the study as a whole: Few clonotypes appeared in both CD4 and CD8 compartments. Abundant clonotypes from the bulk population could get into FACS-sorted repertoires as contaminants. Most clones from primary vaccination resurfaced after the booster (nearly 97% CD4, approximately 87% CD8).

TCR cDNA, made by 5'RACE template switching, carried an added universal primer site and UMIs. TCRdb re-analysed the 5' RACE reads in MiXCR, keeping a single row per CDR3 protein. The sample holds about 110,000 distinct CDR3 sequences, under 9% seen once. The ends were cut back, 5 bases at V and 4 bases at J, with 16 bases in the middle. Germline CDR1 reads SQVTM; CDR2 reads ANQGSEA. The length of the CDR3 is 14 residues. This clonotype was seen ten or more times. Its antigen is currently unknown. Sequenced material: CD8+ T cells sorted from PBMCs, taken 45 days after the yellow fever booster vaccination. This TCR derives from a man aged 25 to 40 who received the YFV17D yellow fever vaccine. The chain couples TRBV29-1 to TRBJ2-3; D is possibly TRBD2 (6 bases). Here the CDR3 DNA reads TGCAGCGTTACTGGGCCAGCGGGCGCAGATACGCAGTATTTT. It is translated as CSVTGPAGADTQYF.